This TCR beta chain derives from a study of shared clonotypes between healthy human individuals. Study conclusions and caveats: Relative to clonotypes present in all four donors, those not shared had lower generation probabilities. Clonotypes that were shared across a handful of donors made up around 5% of naive CD4 clonotypes. Sample collection involved blood only; tissue repertoires are likely different.

CDR1 and CDR2 from the germline V gene are SGHRS and YFSETQ. This CDR3 is built from 16 residues. With V trimmed by 1 base and J by 2 bases, 7 bases remained unmatched. Comments on this clone: Its antigen is still unknown.

Naive CD8 cells were CD45RO-negative, positively selected for CCR7, excluding terminally differentiated effector memory CD45RA+ cells. Method: immunoSEQ multiplex PCR; TCRdb's copy keeps in-frame clones and lacks some. The profile shows roughly 770,000 clones, approximately 96% of them singletons. This clonotype originated in a man aged 30 to 45 in good health. Input material: naive CD8+ T cells sorted from blood. This chain uses TRBV5-1 with TRBJ2-7; 9 bases map to TRBD2. The CDR3 nucleotides read TGCGCCAGCAGCTTGTCGTCTAGCGGGAACCCCTACGAGCAGTACTTC. Its protein is CASSLSSSGNPYEQYF.